This T cell receptor beta chain stems from a study of T cell clones after liver transplantation. Study-level background: Patients counted as tolerant after at least one year off all immunosuppression, enzymes not exceeding twice normal.

Germline V gene sequence: CDR1 SEHNR, CDR2 FQNEAQ (reference sequence). The CDR3 is 16 residues long. J gave up 8 bases and V 2 bases, and 9 bases lay outside the gene matches. Only in-frame clones appear in the TCRdb table, and some are missing; sequencing was by immunoSEQ multiplex PCR. The sample has 45,000 to 60,000 clones; approximately 77% are singletons. This sample comprised CD4+ T cells from blood, obtained at the 22-month timepoint. The V and J genes are TRBV7-9 and TRBJ1-2, with TRBD1 matching 12 bases. The clonotype originates from a human patient who received a liver transplant. Some of the T cells might come from the graft donor. CDR3: CASSLSGDRGLYGYTF. CDR3 in DNA: TGTGCCAGCAGCTTAAGCGGGGACAGGGGGCTTTACGGCTACACCTTC.